The 20 T cell receptor beta chains listed next were all sequenced from one sample in a study of CD8 T cells in Susac syndrome (dated by TCRdb to about 2019). Libraries came from the immunoSEQ multiplex PCR assay. RNA was extracted using the RNeasy kit, and about 0.45 to 1 ug of the RNA was reverse transcribed with random hexamers. Through fastp at Q25 and MiXCR, TCRdb rebuilt clones from the public reads, retaining in-frame beta chains. Merged by CDR3 protein, the rows form single entries marked with the most common genes and DNA. The table for this sample lists 330,000 or so distinct CDR3 sequences; 75% to 90% of them were counted only once. The ten most abundant clones make up less than 0.2% of the sample. The sample taken for sequencing was CD8+ T cells from PBMCs. The receptors derive from a human donor with multiple sclerosis.

The chain has TRBV28 and TRBJ2-7; 9 bases agree with TRBD1. Germline V lookup: CDR1 MDHEN, CDR2 SYDVKM. The V gene end was trimmed by 6 bases and the J gene end by 4 bases; junction bases not matched to a gene: 10. The length of the CDR3 is 15 residues. The CDR3 nucleotides are TGTGCCAGCAGCTCCGGGACAGGGATTTGGTACGAGCAGTACTTC. Protein product: CASSSGTGIWYEQYF.

V gene TRBV19 combines with J gene TRBJ1-1; 7 positions agree with TRBD1. V shed 5 bases and J 0 bases; nucleotides not matched to a gene: 6. CDR3 size: 15 residues. CDR1 and CDR2 from the germline V gene are LNHDA and SQIVND (reference sequence). The chain's CDR3 is CASSSGQLMNTEAFF. In DNA, the CDR3 is TGTGCCAGTAGTTCGGGACAGCTTATGAACACTGAAGCTTTCTTT. Supplemented by reference TRBV19 and TRBJ1-1, the full variable domain reads DGGITQSPKYLFRKEGQNVTLSCEQNLNHDAMYWYRQDPGQGLRLIYYSQIVNDFQKGDIAEGYSVSREKKESFPLTVTSAQKNPTAFYLCASSSGQLMNTEAFFGQGTRLTVV.

The rearrangement links TRBV6-5 to TRBJ2-7; TRBD1 is a possible D gene (6 bases). The CDR3 loop spans 14 amino acids. Trimming took 4 bases from V and 2 from J, leaving 12 bases between them. Germline loops: CDR1 MNHEY, CDR2 SVGAGI. In nucleotides, the CDR3 is TGTGCCAGCAGTTGGCAGGGGAGCACCTACGAGCAGTACTTC. This translates into CASSWQGSTYEQYF.

This sequence joins TRBV5-4 and TRBJ2-7, with a weak D call TRBD1 (6 bases). The CDR3 length is 17 residues. Germline CDR1 is SGHNT and CDR2 is YYREEE (reference sequence). V lost 3 bases to trimming and J lost 5 bases, with 24 bases between them. This chain's CDR3 is CASSSRGVPGYLNEQYF. CDR3 DNA sequence: TGTGCCAGCAGCTCCAGGGGCGTTCCGGGCTACCTCAACGAGCAGTACTTC.

The chain recombines TRBV28 with TRBJ2-7; TRBD1 matches 8 bases. This CDR3 region has 15 residues. Germline V gives CDR1 MDHEN, CDR2 SYDVKM. The V segment lost 5 bases and the J segment 1 base; nucleotides outside the gene matches: 7. CDR3 sequence: CASSAGTGGSYEQYF. CDR3 bases: TGTGCCAGCAGTGCCGGGACAGGAGGATCCTACGAGCAGTACTTC.

As to this clonotype: Mismatch with germline at one junction end may stem from a read error. The rearrangement uses TRBV4-1 and TRBJ2-5; possibly TRBD1 or TRBD2 for D (5 bases each). The CDR3 sequence is 14 residues long. Germline CDR1 and CDR2: MGHRA and YSYEKL. Here the CDR3 DNA reads TGCGCCAGCAGCCAGCTGCCTGGGGGAGAGGCCCAGTACTTC. It encodes CASSQLPGGEAQYF.

This chain links TRBV19 with TRBJ2-5; the match to TRBD2 covers 9 bases. Germline CDR1 is LNHDA and CDR2 is SQIVND (reference sequence). After removal of 3 bases from V and 2 bases from J, the junction contained 7 bases not matched to a gene. CDR3 length equals 16 residues. As DNA, the CDR3 is TGTGCCAGTAGTATGTGGCGGGAGGGCCCGCAAGAGACCCAGTACTTC. Its protein product is CASSMWREGPQETQYF. Looking up the rest from reference TRBV19 and TRBJ2-5 gives the full variable domain: DGGITQSPKYLFRKEGQNVTLSCEQNLNHDAMYWYRQDPGQGLRLIYYSQIVNDFQKGDIAEGYSVSREKKESFPLTVTSAQKNPTAFYLCASSMWREGPQETQYFGPGTRLLVL.

The chain has TRBV27 and TRBJ2-5; D gene uncertain. Germline V gene sequence: CDR1 MNHEY, CDR2 SMNVEV (reference sequence). Trimming cost V 9 bases and J 0 bases, with 11 bases left between them. This CDR3 spans 13 amino acids. CDR3 region: CASAREYQETQYF. CDR3 coding DNA: TGTGCCAGTGCTAGGGAATACCAAGAGACCCAGTACTTC.

The chain joins TRBV9 to TRBJ2-2; D is possibly TRBD2 (6 bases). The CDR3 runs to 18 residues. Germline loops: CDR1 SGDLS, CDR2 YYNGEE. V lost 10 bases to trimming and J lost 0 bases, with 25 bases between them. The CDR3 coding sequence is TGTGCCGCTTCGCGGGGTCTAGGAGGACCTCCGAACACCGGGGAGCTGTTTTTT. Translation gives CAASRGLGGPPNTGELFF. Drawing the rest from reference TRBV9 and TRBJ2-2, the complete variable domain is DSGVTQTPKHLITATGQRVTLRCSPRSGDLSVYWYQQSLDQGLQFLIQYYNGEERAKGNILERFSAQQFPDLHSELNLSSLELGDSALYFCAASRGLGGPPNTGELFFGEGSRLTVL.

V is TRBV7-9 and J is TRBJ2-1; 11 nucleotides align to TRBD1. The germline V gene has CDR1 SEHNR and CDR2 FQNEAQ (reference sequence). V dropped 5 bases and J dropped 6; count of bases not matched to a gene: 6. The CDR3 extends over 15 amino acids. CDR3 residues: CASSGLGTGGNEQFF. DNA of the CDR3: TGTGCCAGCAGCGGACTCGGGACAGGGGGCAATGAGCAGTTCTTC.

The CDR3 sequence is CASSPPRGRAGTDTQYF. DNA for the CDR3: TGTGCCAGCAGCCCTCCTCGGGGGAGGGCCGGGACAGATACGCAGTATTTT. V is TRBV7-9 and J is TRBJ2-3; 7 bases map to TRBD2. CDR1 and CDR2 from the germline V gene are SEHNR and FQNEAQ (reference sequence). The CDR3 spans 17 residues. V lost 5 bases, J lost 3 bases, and 14 bases stayed unmatched.

This chain connects TRBV28 to TRBJ2-2; D possibly corresponds to TRBD1 (5 bases). Germline V gives CDR1 MDHEN, CDR2 SYDVKM. The CDR3 is 16 residues long. Trimming shortened V by 5 bases and J by 2 bases, and 15 bases separated the two germline ends. CDR3 loop: CASSLPGWGNTGELFF. CDR3 bases: TGTGCCAGCAGTCTACCAGGGTGGGGTAACACCGGGGAGCTGTTTTTT.

V usage is TRBV2 and J usage is TRBJ1-6, with 9 bases matching TRBD1. With V trimmed by 6 bases and J by 8 bases, 8 bases remained unmatched. Germline CDR1 SNHLY, CDR2 FYNNEI. This CDR3 region has 15 residues. The CDR3 protein is CASRGQGMRDSPLHF. For the CDR3, the DNA is TGTGCCAGCAGAGGACAGGGGATGAGGGATTCACCCCTCCACTTT.

The J gene is TRBJ1-1, the V gene TRBV4-1; D call uncertain. Between the trimmed V and J ends, which lost 2 bases and 3 bases, there was a span of 7 bases. Germline CDR1 MGHRA, CDR2 YSYEKL. The CDR3 is 13 amino acids. DNA of the CDR3: TGCGCCAGCAGCCAAAGTCGGGACACTGAAGCTTTCTTT. Translation: CASSQSRDTEAFF.

V and J are TRBV5-4 and TRBJ1-2; D ambiguous. CDR1 is SGHNT and CDR2 is YYREEE in the germline V gene (reference sequence). The CDR3 has 13 residues. Trimming cost V 0 bases and J 7 bases, with 10 bases left between them. CDR3 sequence (DNA): TGTGCCAGCAGCTTGGGGGAGTTAACTGGCTACACCTTC. Amino acids: CASSLGELTGYTF.

The J gene is TRBJ2-5, the V gene TRBV2, with D unresolved. The germline V gene encodes CDR1 SNHLY and CDR2 FYNNEI. This CDR3 is built from 12 residues. V lost 4 bases to trimming and J lost 4 bases, with 7 bases between them. As DNA, the CDR3 is TGTGCCAGCAGTGTTGGAGTAGAGACCCAGTACTTC. The encoded protein is CASSVGVETQYF.

V is TRBV7-9 and J is TRBJ1-4; 7 bases agree with TRBD1. There are 17 residues in the CDR3. The germline V gene has CDR1 SEHNR and CDR2 FQNEAQ (reference sequence). J was trimmed by 0 bases and V by 1 base; bases with no gene match: 5. The CDR3 bases are TGTGCCAGCAGCTTAGTGGACAGGACCGCAACTAATGAAAAACTGTTTTTT. This sequence encodes CASSLVDRTATNEKLFF. The full variable domain, with the rest looked up from reference TRBV7-9 and TRBJ1-4, is DTGVSQNPRHKITKRGQNVTFRCDPISEHNRLYWYRQTLGQGPEFLTYFQNEAQLEKSRLLSDRFSAERPKGSFSTLEIQRTEQGDSAMYLCASSLVDRTATNEKLFFGSGTQLSVL.

The genes are TRBV15 and TRBJ2-5; 7 bases map to TRBD2. The CDR3 spans 14 residues. CDR1 and CDR2 (germline): LNHNV, YYDKDF (reference sequence). V trimming: 7 bases; J trimming: 2 bases; junction bases outside the gene matches: 7. As DNA, the CDR3 is TGTGCCACCAATATCAGGGAGGGACAAGAGACCCAGTACTTC. The encoded protein is CATNIREGQETQYF.

This chain links TRBV6-6 with TRBJ2-4; D is unclear. The germline V gene encodes CDR1 MNHNY and CDR2 SVGAGI (reference sequence). Trimming took 0 bases from V and 11 from J, leaving 14 bases between them. The CDR3 loop spans 14 amino acids. The CDR3 sequence is CASSYSLRDLVQYF. The CDR3 nucleotides read TGTGCCAGCAGTTACTCGTTAAGGGATTTGGTTCAGTACTTC.

The genes are TRBV27 and TRBJ2-5; 10 bases fit TRBD2. CDR1 and CDR2 (germline): MNHEY, SMNVEV (reference sequence). With 4 bases clipped from V and 5 bases from J, the junction kept 10 bases outside the gene matches. There are 16 residues in the CDR3. CDR3 residues: CASSYLTAGGFETQYF. CDR3 DNA: TGTGCCAGCAGTTACCTTACAGCGGGAGGGTTTGAGACCCAGTACTTC.